The 18 T cell receptor beta chains listed next were all sequenced from one sample in a study of T-cell memory formation after mild COVID-19. Each CDR3 protein gets one entry after TCRdb re-called the 5' RACE reads with MiXCR. The sample yields about 160,000 distinct CDR3 sequences, around 30% seen once. Sequencing used PBMCs or a T cell subset sorted from them (not recorded which). The receptors were gathered from an adult woman who had mild COVID-19 (a few samples of this study predate the infection). Cell type and time point are not known.

The V gene is TRBV7-9, the J gene TRBJ2-7, with 10 bases fitting TRBD2. Germline V gene sequence: CDR1 SEHNR, CDR2 FQNEAQ (reference sequence). The V segment lost 5 bases and the J segment 5 bases; nucleotides outside the gene matches: 6. This CDR3 has 14 residues. The CDR3 DNA reads TGTGCCAGCAGCAAAGCGGGAGGGAGGGACGAGCAGTACTTC. This codes for CASSKAGGRDEQYF. Variable domain in full (rest from reference TRBV7-9 and TRBJ2-7): DTGVSQNPRHKITKRGQNVTFRCDPISEHNRLYWYRQTLGQGPEFLTYFQNEAQLEKSRLLSDRFSAERPKGSFSTLEIQRTEQGDSAMYLCASSKAGGRDEQYFGPGTRLTVT.

V gene TRBV7-6 combines with J gene TRBJ2-5, with 10 bases aligning to TRBD2. CDR3 length equals 15 residues. Per the germline V gene, CDR1 is SGHVS and CDR2 is FNYEAQ. Trimming cost V 5 bases and J 4 bases; bases outside gene matches: 7. The CDR3 here is CASSAAGGPSETQYF. The CDR3 DNA reads TGTGCCAGCAGCGCAGCGGGAGGGCCCTCAGAGACCCAGTACTTC.

The table lists this clonotype with a few counts. The chain links TRBV7-2 to TRBJ2-3, with 13 positions matching TRBD2. V was clipped by 8 bases and J by 7 bases; unmatched bases: 12. The CDR3 sequence is 16 residues long. Germline values: CDR1 SGHTA, CDR2 FQGNSA. The CDR3 coding sequence is TGTGCCAGCTCCTATATAGGACTAGCGGGAGTAAATACGCAGTATTTT. Protein: CASSYIGLAGVNTQYF.

This clonotype has just a few counts. This chain uses TRBV20-1 with TRBJ2-5, with TRBD1 as a possible D gene (6 bases). Looked up from germline, CDR1 is DFQATT and CDR2 is SNEGSKA (reference sequence). V lost 3 bases and J lost 5, with 22 bases in between. This CDR3 is built from 16 residues. For the CDR3, the DNA is TGCAGTGCTAGCCCGGCGTGGGGGCCAGAGTTGGAGACCCAGTACTTC. This gives the protein CSASPAWGPELETQYF.

The V and J genes are TRBV3-1 and TRBJ1-2; no clear D. The germline V gene encodes CDR1 LGHDT and CDR2 YNNKEL (reference sequence). The ends were cut back, 5 bases at V and 4 bases at J, with 14 bases in the middle. This CDR3 spans 14 amino acids. CDR3 sequence (DNA): TGTGCCAGCAGCTTCGTCGGGTCCCCCTATGGCTACACCTTC. Translation gives CASSFVGSPYGYTF.

This clonotype occurred a few times. The J gene is TRBJ2-7, the V gene TRBV21-1; the table's D call of TRBD1 was not tested on the DNA. TRBV21-1 is flagged as a pseudogene. This CDR3 contains 14 residues. In DNA form, the CDR3 reads TGTGCCAGCAGCAAAGCCGACAGGGGAAGGGAGCAGTACTTC. Translating gives CASSKADRGREQYF.

The V call is TRBV5-4, the J call TRBJ1-1; D might be TRBD1 (5 bases). The V gene's germline CDR1 is SGHNT and CDR2 YYREEE (reference sequence). The CDR3 contains 15 residues. Trimming stripped 4 bases from V and 1 base from J, with 14 bases between. This chain's CDR3 is CASSPGVQGNTEAFF. The DNA of the CDR3 is TGTGCCAGCAGCCCGGGGGTCCAGGGGAACACTGAAGCTTTCTTT.

This clonotype has just a few counts. The CDR3 DNA reads as TGCAGTGCTAGAGACGTACTAGCCCACTACAATGAGCAGTTCTTC. Translated: CSARDVLAHYNEQFF. The chain recombines TRBV20-1 with TRBJ2-1; a weak D match, TRBD2 (6 bases). V lost 0 bases and J lost 3, with 12 bases in between. The CDR3 spans 15 residues. Germline V gene sequence: CDR1 DFQATT, CDR2 SNEGSKA (reference sequence).

This chain uses TRBV12-3 or TRBV12-4 with TRBJ2-7, with a weak D call TRBD2 (6 bases). Trimming pared 1 base from V and 2 bases from J, leaving 9 bases between. The CDR3 runs 14 residues. CDR3 coding DNA: TGTGCCAGCAGTTTAGGGGGAGGCCCCTACGAGCAGTACTTC. Protein product: CASSLGGGPYEQYF.

The chain has TRBV5-5 and TRBJ1-5, with 7 nucleotides matching TRBD1. The CDR3 is 14 amino acids. The germline CDR1 and CDR2 sequences are SGHKS and YYEKEE (reference sequence). V dropped 4 bases and J dropped 5; count of bases not matched to a gene: 6. The CDR3 loop is CASSATGSYQPQHF. CDR3 sequence (DNA): TGTGCCAGCAGCGCGACAGGGTCCTATCAGCCCCAGCATTTT. Together with reference TRBV5-5 and TRBJ1-5, the CDR3 gives the full variable domain: DAGVTQSPTHLIKTRGQQVTLRCSPISGHKSVSWYQQVLGQGPQFIFQYYEKEERGRGNFPDRFSARQFPNYSSELNVNALLLGDSALYLCASSATGSYQPQHFGDGTRLSIL.

This clonotype was seen only a few times. The chain combines TRBV11-2 with TRBJ2-1, with TRBD2 identical over 12 bases. J gave up 6 bases and V 5 bases, and 5 bases lay outside the gene matches. The germline CDR1 and CDR2 sequences are SGHAT and FQNNGV. The CDR3 length is 15 residues. The DNA of the CDR3 is TGTGCCAGCAGCGATACTAGCGGGAGGTTCAATGAGCAGTTCTTC. Its protein is CASSDTSGRFNEQFF.

V and J are TRBV3-1 and TRBJ1-2; 7 nucleotides line up with TRBD1. After removal of 0 bases from V and 8 bases from J, the junction contained 6 bases not matched to a gene. CDR1 is LGHDT and CDR2 is YNNKEL in the germline V gene (reference sequence). This CDR3 has 14 amino acids. CDR3 nucleotide sequence: TGTGCCAGCAGCCAAGATCGAAGACAGGGAGGCTACACCTTC. Translation: CASSQDRRQGGYTF.

J is TRBJ1-1 and V is TRBV6-2 or TRBV6-3; the D gene is possibly TRBD1 (5 bases). Per the germline V gene, CDR1 is MNHEY and CDR2 is SVGEGT. V shed 7 bases and J shed 1 base, with 13 bases lying between them. The CDR3 runs to 14 residues. The CDR3 DNA follows: TGTGCCAGCACCCCTACGACAGAGAACACTGAAGCTTTCTTT. This encodes CASTPTTENTEAFF.

The rearrangement uses TRBV5-5 and TRBJ1-4, with 8 bases lining up with TRBD1. Trimming removed 4 bases from V and 8 bases from J; junction bases left unmatched: 10. Germline assignment: CDR1 SGHKS and CDR2 YYEKEE (reference sequence). The length of the CDR3 is 15 residues. The CDR3 DNA sequence: TGTGCCAGCAGCATGGACAGGGCCTATACCGAAAAACTGTTTTTT. Its translation: CASSMDRAYTEKLFF. Based on the CDR3 plus reference TRBV5-5 and TRBJ1-4, the full variable domain is DAGVTQSPTHLIKTRGQQVTLRCSPISGHKSVSWYQQVLGQGPQFIFQYYEKEERGRGNFPDRFSARQFPNYSSELNVNALLLGDSALYLCASSMDRAYTEKLFFGSGTQLSVL.

This clonotype was seen only a few times. CDR3 nucleotides: TGTGCCAGCAGCCGTCTAGCGGGAGGGGGAACCGGGGAGCTGTTTTTT. Translating it yields CASSRLAGGGTGELFF. This chain uses TRBV13 with TRBJ2-2; 12 nucleotides agree with TRBD2. J gave up 5 bases and V 5 bases, and 6 bases lay outside the gene matches. The germline CDR1 and CDR2 sequences are PRHDT and FYEKMQ (reference sequence). This CDR3 is built from 16 residues.

The V gene is TRBV20-1, the J gene TRBJ1-2, with D possibly being TRBD1 (5 bases). The length of the CDR3 is 15 residues. Germline V lookup: CDR1 DFQATT, CDR2 SNEGSKA (reference sequence). Trimming removed 6 bases at V and 5 bases at J, with 22 bases between. The CDR3 coding sequence is TGCAGTGCAACGAAGACGGCAGGGTGGAAGTATGGCTACACCTTC. It translates to CSATKTAGWKYGYTF.

V usage is TRBV7-2 and J usage is TRBJ1-4; a weak D match, TRBD1 (5 bases). V lost 5 bases and J 7 bases, leaving 14 bases between the germline ends. Germline CDR1 is SGHTA and CDR2 is FQGNSA. This CDR3 region has 14 residues. In nucleotides, the CDR3 is TGTGCCAGCAGCCCGTTCTCCGGGGGTGAAAAACTGTTTTTT. This encodes CASSPFSGGEKLFF.

The V gene is TRBV12-3 or TRBV12-4, the J gene TRBJ2-7, with TRBD1 identical over 7 bases. The CDR3 is 13 amino acids. Trimming cost V 6 bases and J 2 bases; bases outside gene matches: 4. CDR3 in amino acids: CASSLTGPYEQYF. The CDR3 DNA sequence: TGTGCCAGCAGCCTGACAGGGCCCTACGAGCAGTACTTC.